These 14 T cell receptor beta chains were all obtained from the same sample, sequenced in a study of cytomegalovirus exposure and HLA in healthy donors. The PCR contained 60 Vbeta and 13 Jbeta primers. Method: immunoSEQ multiplex PCR; TCRdb's copy keeps in-frame clones and lacks some. The data hold about 170,000 clones, with roughly 80% observed a single time. Specimen: PBMCs. These TCRs come from a man aged 25-45 years in good health and CMV-seropositive.

CDR3 amino acids: CASSQGGGNGELFF. CDR3 bases: TGTGCCAGCAGCCAGGGGGGGGGTAACGGGGAGCTGTTTTTT. The rearrangement joins TRBV4-2 to TRBJ2-2, with 7 bases aligning to TRBD2. Germline CDR1 is LGHNA and CDR2 is YNFKEQ. V was clipped by 3 bases and J by 7 bases; unmatched bases: 5. This CDR3 spans 14 amino acids.

This rearrangement joins TRBV4-2 to TRBJ1-5; D remains ambiguous. Trimming stripped 5 bases from V and 6 bases from J, with 11 bases between. This CDR3 contains 13 residues. Germline assignment: CDR1 LGHNA and CDR2 YNFKEQ. The CDR3 bases are TGTGCCAGCAGCTCAGATGCACCTCAGCCCCAGCATTTT. Protein sequence: CASSSDAPQPQHF.

The chain has TRBV19 and TRBJ1-5; 9 positions match TRBD1. The V gene's germline CDR1 is LNHDA and CDR2 SQIVND (reference sequence). V was clipped by 1 base and J by 6 bases; unmatched bases: 7. This CDR3 is built from 16 residues. The CDR3 DNA sequence: TGTGCCAGTAGTATAGGGGACAGGGCTAGAACTCAGCCCCAGCATTTT. Translating gives CASSIGDRARTQPQHF.

The rearrangement links TRBV5-1 to TRBJ1-2; 8 bases are shared with TRBD1. This CDR3 spans 15 amino acids. The ends lost 1 base at V and 5 bases at J; junction bases unmatched: 7. The germline V gene encodes CDR1 SGHRS and CDR2 YFSETQ. The CDR3: CASSLTAGGGYGYTF. The DNA for the CDR3 is TGCGCCAGCAGCTTGACCGCAGGGGGCGGTTATGGCTACACCTTC.

The V gene is TRBV6-5, the J gene TRBJ1-1; the match to TRBD1 covers 9 bases. Germline-derived CDR1 and CDR2 are MNHEY and SVGAGI. V was pared by 6 bases and J by 6 bases, with 8 bases of the junction left unmatched. The CDR3 has 14 amino acids. The CDR3 nucleotides are TGTGCCAGCAGCGCCGGGACAGGGTCGGCTGAAGCTTTCTTT. Its protein product is CASSAGTGSAEAFF.

V and J are TRBV28 and TRBJ1-5; 7 bases agree with TRBD1. Trimming at V came to 5 bases and at J to 2 bases, leaving 6 bases not matched to a gene. This CDR3 is built from 15 residues. In germline, CDR1 is MDHEN, CDR2 SYDVKM. The CDR3 is CASSQTGEGNQPQHF. The CDR3 bases are TGTGCCAGCAGTCAAACAGGGGAAGGCAATCAGCCCCAGCATTTT.

The chain recombines TRBV29-1 with TRBJ1-2; D is uncertain. Germline values: CDR1 SQVTM, CDR2 ANQGSEA. This CDR3 is built from 9 residues. V was shortened by 7 bases and J by 3 bases, with 3 bases between the two germline ends. The chain's CDR3 is CSADYGYTF. The CDR3 DNA sequence: TGCAGCGCGGACTATGGCTACACCTTC.

This chain uses TRBV6-5 with TRBJ2-1, with 14 bases that match TRBD2. CDR1 is MNHEY and CDR2 is SVGAGI in the germline V gene. The CDR3 contains 16 residues. Trimming removed 0 bases from V and 6 bases from J; junction bases left unmatched: 1. The CDR3 spells CASSYSGTSGSNEQFF. CDR3 DNA sequence: TGTGCCAGCAGTTACTCCGGGACTAGCGGGAGCAATGAGCAGTTCTTC.

J is TRBJ1-2 and V is TRBV30; the D gene is possibly TRBD1 (6 bases). The germline V gene has CDR1 GTSNPN and CDR2 SVGIG (reference sequence). This CDR3 has 19 residues. The V end was cut by 7 bases, the J end by 2 bases, with 32 bases between. The CDR3 loop is CASGGLASGERAENYGYTF. CDR3 coding DNA: TGTGCCTCGGGGGGGTTAGCCTCAGGGGAACGAGCCGAAAACTATGGCTACACCTTC.

Points on this clone: This sample includes further DNA sequences coding for the same CDR3. The rearrangement uses TRBV6-5 and TRBJ1-2, with D unresolved. V lost 0 bases and J 4 bases, leaving 6 bases between the germline ends. CDR3 length: 13 residues. The V gene's germline CDR1 is MNHEY and CDR2 SVGAGI. CDR3 in amino acids: CASSYSTVYGYTF. CDR3 in DNA: TGTGCCAGCAGTTACTCGACTGTCTATGGCTACACCTTC.

CDR3 in amino acids: CASSFPGLAGSEQFF. For the CDR3, the DNA is TGTGCCAGCAGTTTTCCGGGACTAGCGGGAAGTGAGCAGTTCTTC. The chain employs TRBV27 and TRBJ2-1; 13 bases are a match to TRBD2. This CDR3 has 15 amino acids. The V and J ends lost 3 bases and 9 bases, in that order; junction bases with no gene match: 5. In germline, CDR1 is MNHEY, CDR2 SMNVEV (reference sequence).

This clone was detected only a few times. The chain has TRBV19 and TRBJ1-5; TRBD1 is a possible D gene (6 bases). Trimming cost V 4 bases and J 6 bases, with 19 bases left between them. This CDR3 spans 16 amino acids. In germline, CDR1 is LNHDA, CDR2 SQIVND (reference sequence). The DNA for the CDR3 is TGTGCCAGTAGTAGAAAGGGGGTCGGGCTTGGTCAGCCCCAGCATTTT. This codes for CASSRKGVGLGQPQHF.

The chain links TRBV5-4 to TRBJ2-7; 7 bases match TRBD1. Germline V gene data show CDR1 as SGHNT and CDR2 as YYREEE (reference sequence). V was clipped by 0 bases and J by 2 bases; unmatched bases: 2. CDR3 length equals 14 residues. CDR3 region: CASSLVGQTYEQYF. The CDR3 DNA is TGTGCCAGCAGCTTGGTGGGACAGACCTACGAGCAGTACTTC.

The chain combines TRBV6-6 with TRBJ1-1; D gene uncertain. Trimming removed 7 bases at V and 5 bases at J, with 14 bases between. The germline gives CDR1 MNHNY, CDR2 SVGAGI (reference sequence). The CDR3 sequence is 13 residues long. For the CDR3, the DNA is TGTGCCAGCAACCACAAAAGGGAGACTGAAGCTTTCTTT. Translation: CASNHKRETEAFF.